This T cell receptor (beta chain) emerged from a study of T cell clonotyping in hematopoietic cell transplantation. Study at large: Recipients' pretransplant samples followed cytoreduction. Study results and limitations: Few recipient clonotypes overlapped donors; over 95% were de novo at given depth. Recipient TCR diversity dropped after transplant; expanded clonotypes rose from day 30 to 180.

V gave up 4 bases and J gave up 4 bases, with 6 bases separating them. CDR1 is MNHEY and CDR2 is SMNVEV in the germline V gene (reference sequence). CDR3 size: 12 residues. Profiled with immunoSEQ multiplex PCR; TCRdb holds only in-frame clones, not every one. The sample lists tens of thousands of clones, 85% to 90% occurring once. Time point described: recipient sample about 28 days before transplant, after cytoreduction. Blood collection times were about day -28 and days 30, 100, 180 posttransplant. With respect to this clone: Its antigen is currently unknown.

The starting material was peripheral blood mononuclear cells, obtained before stem cell transplant. The chain carries TRBV27 and TRBJ2-3; possibly TRBD1 or TRBD2 for D (5 bases each). The clonotype originates from a man between 18 and 29 years old with biphenotypic leukemia. Some clones in this sample may be carry-over from other donors' samples. The CDR3 here is CASSWDADTQYF. The CDR3 DNA is TGTGCCAGCAGTTGGGACGCAGATACGCAGTATTTT.